This paragraph reports one T cell receptor (beta chain). This sample stems from a study of cytomegalovirus exposure and HLA in healthy donors. Trimming shortened V by 4 bases and J by 5 bases, and 15 bases separated the two germline ends. This CDR3 comprises 15 residues. Per the germline V gene, CDR1 is SGHNT and CDR2 is YYREEE (reference sequence). The PCR used 60 Vbeta and 13 Jbeta primers. Authors' analysis steps: In a later analysis, of around 80 million unique beta chains, roughly 9.9 million appeared in at least two donors. Generated by immunoSEQ multiplex PCR, the TCRdb table keeps only in-frame clones and is missing some. V and J calls and clone size are given by that table; D and trimming were obtained from the DNA. The repertoire has about 160,000 clones, around 80% of them found once; the top ten carry 4.3%.

Input material: PBMCs. The TCR sequence derives from a man in his forties in good health and CMV-seronegative. V is TRBV5-4 and J is TRBJ2-2; D might be TRBD2 (5 bases). The CDR3 region is CASSPIGEGTGELFF. The CDR3 bases are TGTGCCAGCAGCCCGATCGGGGAAGGGACCGGGGAGCTGTTTTTT.